The T cell receptor (beta chain) under discussion was sequenced for a study of blood T cell repertoires in COVID-19. In the authors' methods: Estimated nucleated cell counts came from reference gene primer amplification. The table came from immunoSEQ multiplex PCR; TCRdb's copy has only in-frame clones and leaves some out. That table gives V, J and clone size, and the DNA gave D and trimming. In the table there are 350,000 to 400,000 clones, 85% to 90% of which are singletons. Individuals aged about 18 to 95 years were recruited from some 26 US areas. Researchers sorted participants into cohorts using their self-reported clinical history. Each recovered donor of Cohort 3 presented with two negative PCRs, clearance, or symptom resolution. The CDR3 loop spans 13 amino acids. Germline V CDR1 and CDR2: SGHAT, FQNNGV. The V gene end was trimmed by 4 bases and the J gene end by 7 bases; junction bases not matched to a gene: 7.

V is TRBV11-2 and J is TRBJ2-7, with TRBD2 matching over 7 bases. Material for sequencing was PBMCs or T cells enriched from blood (not recorded which). The sequence was obtained from a woman under 30 who had recovered from COVID-19. The CDR3 DNA is TGTGCCAGCAGCTACGGACTAGTGGCTGAGCAGTACTTC. Residues: CASSYGLVAEQYF.